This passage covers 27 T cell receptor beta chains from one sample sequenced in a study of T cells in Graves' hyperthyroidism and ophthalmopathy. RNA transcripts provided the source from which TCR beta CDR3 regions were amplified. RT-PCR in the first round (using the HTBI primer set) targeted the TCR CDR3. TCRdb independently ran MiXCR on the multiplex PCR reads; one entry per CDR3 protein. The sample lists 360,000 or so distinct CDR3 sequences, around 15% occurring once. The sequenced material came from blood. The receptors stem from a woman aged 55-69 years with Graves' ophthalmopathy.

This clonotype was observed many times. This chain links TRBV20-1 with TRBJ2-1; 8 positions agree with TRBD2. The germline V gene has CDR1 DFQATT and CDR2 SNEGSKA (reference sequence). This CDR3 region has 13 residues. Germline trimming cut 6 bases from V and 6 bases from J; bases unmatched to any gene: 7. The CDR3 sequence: CSALTGTSNEQFF. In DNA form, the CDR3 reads TGCAGTGCCCTTACGGGGACTAGCAATGAGCAGTTCTTC.

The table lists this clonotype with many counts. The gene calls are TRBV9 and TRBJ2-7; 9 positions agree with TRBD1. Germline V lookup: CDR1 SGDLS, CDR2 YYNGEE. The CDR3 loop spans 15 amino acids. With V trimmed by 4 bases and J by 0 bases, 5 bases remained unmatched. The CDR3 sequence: CASSPRDRASYEQYF. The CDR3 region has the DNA TGTGCCAGCAGCCCACGGGACAGGGCCTCCTACGAGCAGTACTTC.

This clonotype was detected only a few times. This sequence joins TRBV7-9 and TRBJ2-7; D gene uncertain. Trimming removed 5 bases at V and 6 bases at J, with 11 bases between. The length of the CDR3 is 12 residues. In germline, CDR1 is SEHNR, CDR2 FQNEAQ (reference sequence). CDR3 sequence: CASSPLEREQYF. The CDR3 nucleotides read TGTGCCAGCAGCCCGCTAGAACGCGAGCAGTACTTC.

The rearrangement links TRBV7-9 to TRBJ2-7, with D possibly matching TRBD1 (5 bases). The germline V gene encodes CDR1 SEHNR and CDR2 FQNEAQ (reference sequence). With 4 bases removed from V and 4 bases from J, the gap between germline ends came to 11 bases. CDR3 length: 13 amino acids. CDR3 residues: CASSSQVDYEQYF. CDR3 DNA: TGTGCCAGCAGCTCACAGGTAGATTACGAGCAGTACTTC.

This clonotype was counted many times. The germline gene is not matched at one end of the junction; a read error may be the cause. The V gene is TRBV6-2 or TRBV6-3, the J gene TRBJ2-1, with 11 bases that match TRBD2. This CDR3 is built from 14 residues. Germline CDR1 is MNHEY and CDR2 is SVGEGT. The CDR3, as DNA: TGTGCCAACAGTTCGACTAGCGGGGCTAATGAGCAGTTCTTC. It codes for CANSSTSGANEQFF.

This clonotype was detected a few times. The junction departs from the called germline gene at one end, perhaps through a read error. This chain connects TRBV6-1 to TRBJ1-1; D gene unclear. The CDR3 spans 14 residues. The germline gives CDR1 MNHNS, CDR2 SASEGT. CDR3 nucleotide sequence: TGTGCCAGCAAGGTAGAACTTGAGTACACTGAAGCTTCCTTT. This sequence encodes CASKVELEYTEASF.

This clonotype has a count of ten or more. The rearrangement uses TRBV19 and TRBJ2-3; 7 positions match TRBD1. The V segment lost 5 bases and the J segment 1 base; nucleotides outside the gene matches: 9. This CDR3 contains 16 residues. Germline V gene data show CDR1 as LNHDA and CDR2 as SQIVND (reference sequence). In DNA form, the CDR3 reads TGTGCCAGTAGTCTATCACCGGGACAGCGCACAGATACGCAGTATTTT. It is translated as CASSLSPGQRTDTQYF.

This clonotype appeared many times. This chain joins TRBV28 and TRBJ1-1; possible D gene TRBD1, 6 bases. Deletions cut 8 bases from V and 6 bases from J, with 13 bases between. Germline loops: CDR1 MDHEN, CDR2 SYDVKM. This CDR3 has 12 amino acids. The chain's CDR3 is CASGGGGPEAFF. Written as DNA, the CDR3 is TGTGCCAGCGGAGGGGGGGGCCCTGAAGCTTTCTTT.

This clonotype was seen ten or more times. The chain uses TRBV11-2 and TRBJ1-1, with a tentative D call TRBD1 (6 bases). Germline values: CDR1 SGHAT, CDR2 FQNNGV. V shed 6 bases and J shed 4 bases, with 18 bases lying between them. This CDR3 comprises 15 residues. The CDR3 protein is CASRIGGARITEAFF. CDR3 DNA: TGTGCCAGCAGAATAGGGGGGGCGAGGATCACTGAAGCTTTCTTT.

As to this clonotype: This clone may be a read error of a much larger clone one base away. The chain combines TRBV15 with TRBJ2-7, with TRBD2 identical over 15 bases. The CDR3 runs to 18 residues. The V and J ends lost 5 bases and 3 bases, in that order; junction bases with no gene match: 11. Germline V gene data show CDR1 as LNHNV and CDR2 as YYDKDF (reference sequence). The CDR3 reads CATSGSPGLAGGGYEQYF. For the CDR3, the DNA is TGTGCCACCAGCGGATCTCCGGGACTAGCGGGAGGTGGCTACGAGCAGTACTTC.

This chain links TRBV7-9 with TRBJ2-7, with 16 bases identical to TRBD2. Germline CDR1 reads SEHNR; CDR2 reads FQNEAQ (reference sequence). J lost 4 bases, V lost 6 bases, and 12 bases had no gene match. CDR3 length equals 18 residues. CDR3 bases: TGTGCCAGCAGAGGGACTAGCGGGAGGGCCCCCTATGGATACGAGCAGTACTTC. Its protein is CASRGTSGRAPYGYEQYF. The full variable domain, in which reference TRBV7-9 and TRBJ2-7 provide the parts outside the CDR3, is DTGVSQNPRHKITKRGQNVTFRCDPISEHNRLYWYRQTLGQGPEFLTYFQNEAQLEKSRLLSDRFSAERPKGSFSTLEIQRTEQGDSAMYLCASRGTSGRAPYGYEQYFGPGTRLTVT.

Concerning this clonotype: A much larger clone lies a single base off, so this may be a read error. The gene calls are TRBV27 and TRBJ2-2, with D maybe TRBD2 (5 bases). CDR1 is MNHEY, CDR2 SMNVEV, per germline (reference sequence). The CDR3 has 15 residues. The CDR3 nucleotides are TGTGCCAGCAGTTTATACGCGCCTAGCACCGGGGAGCCGTTTTTT. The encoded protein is CASSLYAPSTGEPFF.

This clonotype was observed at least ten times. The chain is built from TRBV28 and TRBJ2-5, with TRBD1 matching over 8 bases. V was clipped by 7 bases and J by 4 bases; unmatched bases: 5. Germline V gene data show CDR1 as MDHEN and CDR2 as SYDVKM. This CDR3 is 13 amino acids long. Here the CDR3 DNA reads TGTGCCAGCACGGACAGGGAAGGAGAGACCCAGTACTTC. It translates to CASTDREGETQYF.

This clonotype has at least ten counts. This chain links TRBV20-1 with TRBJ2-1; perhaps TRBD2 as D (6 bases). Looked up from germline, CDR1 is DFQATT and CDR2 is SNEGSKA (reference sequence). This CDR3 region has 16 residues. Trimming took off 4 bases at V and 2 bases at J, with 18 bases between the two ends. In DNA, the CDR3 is TGCAGTGCTACCCCAACGGGCGGGAACGCCTACAATGAGCAGTTCTTC. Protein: CSATPTGGNAYNEQFF.

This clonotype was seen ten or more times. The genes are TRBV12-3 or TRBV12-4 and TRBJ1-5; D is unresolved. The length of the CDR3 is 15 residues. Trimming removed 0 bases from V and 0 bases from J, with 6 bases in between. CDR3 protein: CASSLADGSNQPQHF. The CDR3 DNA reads TGTGCCAGCAGTTTAGCGGACGGTAGCAATCAGCCCCAGCATTTT.

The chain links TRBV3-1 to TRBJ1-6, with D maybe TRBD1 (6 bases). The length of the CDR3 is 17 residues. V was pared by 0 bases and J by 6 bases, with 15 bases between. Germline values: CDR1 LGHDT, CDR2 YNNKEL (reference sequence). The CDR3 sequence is CASSQDATGRSNSPLHF. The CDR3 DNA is TGTGCCAGCAGCCAAGACGCCACAGGGAGGAGTAATTCACCCCTCCACTTT. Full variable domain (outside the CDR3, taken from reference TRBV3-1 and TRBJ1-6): DTAVSQTPKYLVTQMGNDKSIKCEQNLGHDTMYWYKQDSKKFLKIMFSYNNKELIINETVPNRFSPKSPDKAHLNLHINSLELGDSAVYFCASSQDATGRSNSPLHFGNGTRLTVT.

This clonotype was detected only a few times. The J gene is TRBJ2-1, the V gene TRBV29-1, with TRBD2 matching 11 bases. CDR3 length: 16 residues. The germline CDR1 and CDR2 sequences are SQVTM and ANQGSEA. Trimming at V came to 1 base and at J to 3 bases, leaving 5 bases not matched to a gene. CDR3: CSVEARTSGRYNEQFF. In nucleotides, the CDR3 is TGCAGCGTTGAAGCCCGGACTAGCGGGCGCTACAATGAGCAGTTCTTC.

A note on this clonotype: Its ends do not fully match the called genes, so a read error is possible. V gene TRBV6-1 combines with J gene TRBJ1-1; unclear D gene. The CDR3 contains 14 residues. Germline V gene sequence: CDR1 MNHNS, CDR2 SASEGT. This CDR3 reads CASSELVVNIEAFF. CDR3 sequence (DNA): TGTGCCAGCAGTGAATTGGTCGTTAACATTGAAGCTTTCTTT.

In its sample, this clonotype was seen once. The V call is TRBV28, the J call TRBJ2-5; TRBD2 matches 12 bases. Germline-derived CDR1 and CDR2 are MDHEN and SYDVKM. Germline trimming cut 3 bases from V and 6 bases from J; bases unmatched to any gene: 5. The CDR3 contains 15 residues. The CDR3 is CASSFRLAGAQTQYF. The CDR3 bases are TGTGCCAGCAGTTTCCGACTAGCGGGAGCTCAGACCCAGTACTTC.

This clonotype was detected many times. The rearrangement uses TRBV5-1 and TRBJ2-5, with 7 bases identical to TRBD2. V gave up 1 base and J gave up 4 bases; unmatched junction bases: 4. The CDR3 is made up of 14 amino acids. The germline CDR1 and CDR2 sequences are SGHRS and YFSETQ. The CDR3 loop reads CASSLRDYGETQYF. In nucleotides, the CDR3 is TGCGCCAGCAGCTTGCGGGACTACGGAGAGACCCAGTACTTC.

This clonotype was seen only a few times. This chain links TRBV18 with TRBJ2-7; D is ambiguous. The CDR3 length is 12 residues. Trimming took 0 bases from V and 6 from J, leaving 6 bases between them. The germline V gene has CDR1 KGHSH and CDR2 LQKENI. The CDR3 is CASSPPESEQYF. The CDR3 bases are TGTGCCAGCTCACCACCGGAAAGCGAGCAGTACTTC.

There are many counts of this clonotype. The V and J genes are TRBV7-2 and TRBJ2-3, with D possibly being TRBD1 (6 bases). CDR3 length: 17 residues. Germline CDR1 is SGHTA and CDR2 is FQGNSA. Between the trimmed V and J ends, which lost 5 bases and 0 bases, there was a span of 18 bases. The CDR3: CASSKNSGHPSTDTQYF. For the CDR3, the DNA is TGTGCCAGCAGCAAAAATTCGGGACATCCTAGCACAGATACGCAGTATTTT.

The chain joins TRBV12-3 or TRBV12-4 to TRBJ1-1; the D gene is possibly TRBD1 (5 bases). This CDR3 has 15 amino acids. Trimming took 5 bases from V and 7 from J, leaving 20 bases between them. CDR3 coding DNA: TGTGCCAGCAGTCGAGGGGTTGCGACGGGGTTTGAAGCTTTCTTT. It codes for CASSRGVATGFEAFF.

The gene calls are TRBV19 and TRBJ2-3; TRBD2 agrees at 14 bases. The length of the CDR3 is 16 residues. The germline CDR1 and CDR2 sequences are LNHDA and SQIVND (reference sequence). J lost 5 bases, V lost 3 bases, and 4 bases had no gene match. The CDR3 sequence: CASSIGLAGGRDTQYF. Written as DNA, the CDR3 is TGTGCCAGTAGTATCGGACTAGCGGGGGGACGAGATACGCAGTATTTT. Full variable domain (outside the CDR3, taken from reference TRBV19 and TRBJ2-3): DGGITQSPKYLFRKEGQNVTLSCEQNLNHDAMYWYRQDPGQGLRLIYYSQIVNDFQKGDIAEGYSVSREKKESFPLTVTSAQKNPTAFYLCASSIGLAGGRDTQYFGPGTRLTVL.

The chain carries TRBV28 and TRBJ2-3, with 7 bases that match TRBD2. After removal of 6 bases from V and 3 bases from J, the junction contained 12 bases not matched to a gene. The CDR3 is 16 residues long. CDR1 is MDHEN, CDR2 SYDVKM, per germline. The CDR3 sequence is CASRPASAGATDTQYF. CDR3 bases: TGTGCCAGCAGACCCGCATCGGCGGGAGCAACAGATACGCAGTATTTT.

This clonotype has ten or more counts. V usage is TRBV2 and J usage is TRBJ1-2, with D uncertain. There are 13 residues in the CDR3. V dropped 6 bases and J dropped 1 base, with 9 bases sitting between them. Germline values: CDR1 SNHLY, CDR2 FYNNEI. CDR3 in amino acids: CASSPSYNYGYTF. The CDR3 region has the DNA TGTGCCAGCAGCCCCAGTTATAACTATGGCTACACCTTC.

The CDR3 DNA reads TGCGCCAGCAGCTTGGGGGACAGGGTCCCTAATCAGCCCCAGCATTTT. Translated: CASSLGDRVPNQPQHF. The chain is built from TRBV5-1 and TRBJ1-5, with 9 bases lining up with TRBD1. This CDR3 has 16 amino acids. V was pared by 0 bases and J by 4 bases, with 5 bases of the junction left unmatched. CDR1 is SGHRS, CDR2 YFSETQ, per germline. Full variable domain (missing parts from reference TRBV5-1 and TRBJ1-5): KAGVTQTPRYLIKTRGQQVTLSCSPISGHRSVSWYQQTPGQGLQFLFEYFSETQRNKGNFPGRFSGRQFSNSRSEMNVSTLELGDSALYLCASSLGDRVPNQPQHFGDGTRLSIL.